The present entry profiles one TCR beta chain with its context. This entry belongs to a study of blood T cell repertoires in COVID-19. Looking at the study overall: Collection of acute and convalescent COVID-19 samples took place in the United States, Italy and Spain. The analysed material was cDNA or gDNA that came from T cells, B-cell-depleted T cells, or PBMCs.

In the original workflow: Amplification from reference gene primers served as the basis for estimated nucleated cell counts. Sequenced by immunoSEQ multiplex PCR; TCRdb stores in-frame clones only, minus some. The V and J calls and clone size were taken over from that table, and D and trimming were inferred from the DNA. The sample consists of 25,000 to 30,000 clones, approximately 81% of them appearing once. Germline V gives CDR1 LGHNT, CDR2 FRNRAP. V dropped 1 base and J dropped 4; count of bases not matched to a gene: 6. CDR3 length equals 16 residues. The V gene is TRBV12-5, the J gene TRBJ1-5, with 8 positions matching TRBD1. The sample taken for sequencing was peripheral blood. This TCR came from a man aged 50-59 years with active or convalescent COVID-19. CDR3 amino acids: CASGLEDRAPNQPQHF. Here the CDR3 DNA reads TGTGCTAGTGGTTTGGAGGACAGGGCTCCTAATCAGCCCCAGCATTTT.